This T cell receptor beta chain was obtained from a study of T cell responses to AZD1222 COVID-19 vaccine. Trimming pared 5 bases from V and 5 bases from J, leaving 15 bases between. Germline V CDR1 and CDR2: SGHTA, FQGNSA. The CDR3 is made up of 14 amino acids. Points from the study as a whole: The donors showed a predominance of white British ancestry and of females, with possible underestimation of clonal diversity.

As to this clone: Its antigen is unidentified.

This table comes from immunoSEQ multiplex PCR, and its TCRdb copy is limited to in-frame clones, with some not included. The sample lists 90,000 to 150,000 clones; more than 85% were seen once. The sequencing used peripheral blood, collected 28 days after the second AZD1222 dose. The V and J genes are TRBV7-2 and TRBJ2-5; possibly TRBD2 for D (5 bases). The sequence came from an adult who received the AZD1222 COVID-19 vaccine. CDR3 nucleotides: TGTGCCAGCAGCCAGCGTTTAAGGGAGGAGACCCAGTACTTC. Protein sequence: CASSQRLREETQYF.